This T cell receptor (beta chain) appears in the sequencing data of a study of blood T cell repertoires in COVID-19. This clone came up a few times. Measured with immunoSEQ multiplex PCR; TCRdb has only the in-frame clones, and not every one. The sample includes around 200,000 clones, around 84% of them seen just once. CDR3 length: 13 residues. The V end lost 2 bases, the J end lost 12 bases, and 14 bases lay between the germline ends. V gene TRBV12-3 or TRBV12-4 combines with J gene TRBJ2-1, with D perhaps matching TRBD2 (6 bases). This receptor was obtained from a man aged 40-55 years who had recovered from COVID-19. The sequenced sample consisted of PBMCs or T cells enriched from blood (not recorded which). CDR3 loop: CASSLMDYARQFF. The CDR3 DNA reads as TGTGCCAGCAGTTTAATGGACTACGCGAGGCAGTTCTTC.